The next 23 T cell receptor beta chains were all read from a single sample in a study of cytomegalovirus exposure and HLA in healthy donors. Profiled with immunoSEQ multiplex PCR; TCRdb holds only in-frame clones, not every one. In the table there are around 300,000 clones, just over 85% of which are singletons. Specimen: PBMCs. The receptors were gathered from a woman aged 18-35 years in good health and CMV-seronegative.

The chain carries TRBV6-5 and TRBJ1-5; no clear D. V dropped 2 bases and J dropped 3 bases, with 5 bases sitting between them. CDR1 is MNHEY, CDR2 SVGAGI, per germline. CDR3 length: 13 residues. Written as DNA, the CDR3 is TGTGCCAGCAGTTACCAGGTCAATCAGCCCCAGCATTTT. The encoded protein is CASSYQVNQPQHF.

This chain links TRBV9 with TRBJ1-6; maybe TRBD1 (5 bases). There are 15 residues in the CDR3. Germline CDR1 SGDLS, CDR2 YYNGEE. The V end lost 0 bases, the J end lost 5 bases, and 9 bases lay between the germline ends. In nucleotides, the CDR3 is TGTGCCAGCAGCGTAGGTTCGACAGATAATTCACCCCTCCACTTT. Protein: CASSVGSTDNSPLHF.

CDR3 nucleotides: TGTGCCATCAGTGAACAGGTCCCTAGCAATCAGCCCCAGCATTTT. Protein: CAISEQVPSNQPQHF. The V and J genes are TRBV10-3 and TRBJ1-5; a weak D match, TRBD1 (5 bases). Trimming cost V 3 bases and J 0 bases, with 9 bases left between them. CDR3 size: 15 residues. Per the germline V gene, CDR1 is ENHRY and CDR2 is SYGVKD.

The chain joins TRBV27 to TRBJ2-3, with TRBD2 as a possible D gene (6 bases). This CDR3 has 16 amino acids. V lost 2 bases to trimming and J lost 10 bases, with 22 bases between them. Germline V lookup: CDR1 MNHEY, CDR2 SMNVEV (reference sequence). In nucleotides, the CDR3 is TGTGCCAGCAGTTTACCGGGACTCGTCTCCTCCGGTCCGCAGTATTTT. Translating gives CASSLPGLVSSGPQYF.

DNA for the CDR3: TGTGCCAGCAGTGGATGGGGCACCTGGGGGGGGAACGAGCAGTACTTC. It specifies CASSGWGTWGGNEQYF. The chain has TRBV6-6 and TRBJ2-7; 7 nucleotides match TRBD2. The CDR3 is 16 residues long. CDR1 MNHNY and CDR2 SVGAGI come from the germline V gene (reference sequence). With V trimmed by 5 bases and J by 5 bases, 15 bases remained unmatched.

V usage is TRBV6-5 and J usage is TRBJ2-1; 7 nucleotides align to TRBD1. The germline V gene has CDR1 MNHEY and CDR2 SVGAGI. This CDR3 contains 14 residues. V dropped 4 bases and J dropped 15; count of bases not matched to a gene: 15. The DNA of the CDR3 is TGTGCCAGCAGTTCCATAGACGACAGGGATAATCCGTTCTTC. This gives the protein CASSSIDDRDNPFF.

The chain carries TRBV27 and TRBJ1-5; D is uncertain. The CDR3 totals 16 residues. Deletions cut 3 bases from V and 1 base from J, with 13 bases between. Germline V gives CDR1 MNHEY, CDR2 SMNVEV (reference sequence). The CDR3 sequence: CASSLFGLRSNQPQHF. The CDR3 nucleotides are TGTGCCAGCAGTTTGTTTGGCCTCAGGAGCAATCAGCCCCAGCATTTT.

The rearrangement links TRBV19 to TRBJ2-1; 7 bases are shared with TRBD2. CDR1 LNHDA and CDR2 SQIVND come from the germline V gene (reference sequence). The trim removed 6 bases at V and 9 bases at J, leaving 14 bases unmatched. CDR3 length: 15 amino acids. CDR3 loop: CASRRSGEGRTEQFF. The CDR3 region has the DNA TGTGCCAGTAGGCGGAGCGGGGAAGGCAGGACTGAGCAGTTCTTC.

This clone was picked up one time. This chain uses TRBV4-3 with TRBJ1-6, with D possibly matching TRBD1 (5 bases). The germline CDR1 and CDR2 sequences are LGHNA and YSLEER. Trimming removed 0 bases at V and 5 bases at J, with 11 bases between. The CDR3 has 16 amino acids. CDR3 nucleotide sequence: TGCGCCAGCAGCCAAGATCTCGCAGGGCATAATTCACCCCTCCACTTT. Translation gives CASSQDLAGHNSPLHF.

The CDR3 region has the DNA TGCGCCAGCAGTGACTCTGAGGCGACCCAGTACTTC. It yields the protein CASSDSEATQYF. The chain is built from TRBV10-1 and TRBJ2-5; no clear D gene. Looked up from germline, CDR1 is WNHNN and CDR2 is SYGVQD (reference sequence). CDR3 size: 12 residues. The V end lost 3 bases, the J end lost 7 bases, and 9 bases lay between the germline ends.

The V gene is TRBV19, the J gene TRBJ1-5; TRBD1 matches at 8 bases. V was pared by 7 bases and J by 0 bases, with 11 bases of the junction left unmatched. CDR3 size: 17 residues. Germline loops: CDR1 LNHDA, CDR2 SQIVND (reference sequence). CDR3 nucleotide sequence: TGTGCCAGTACATACAGGGGGATTCCTTATAGCAATCAGCCCCAGCATTTT. Protein sequence: CASTYRGIPYSNQPQHF.

The CDR3 nucleotides read TGTGCCAGTAGTGGGGCTGAGAATGAAAAACTGTTTTTT. Translating it yields CASSGAENEKLFF. The chain has TRBV19 and TRBJ1-4; TRBD1 might be the D (5 bases). V gave up 5 bases and J gave up 5 bases, with 9 bases separating them. The germline V gene has CDR1 LNHDA and CDR2 SQIVND (reference sequence). This CDR3 comprises 13 residues.

The J gene is TRBJ2-7, the V gene TRBV6-1, with 10 bases aligning to TRBD1. Germline values: CDR1 MNHNS, CDR2 SASEGT. The CDR3 has 14 residues. With V trimmed by 8 bases and J by 6 bases, 10 bases remained unmatched. The CDR3 sequence is CASDLKRDRGEQYF. CDR3 nucleotide sequence: TGTGCCAGCGACCTTAAACGGGACAGGGGCGAGCAGTACTTC.

The table lists this clone with a count of one. The chain combines TRBV7-6 with TRBJ1-5; TRBD1 aligns across 7 bases. V shed 5 bases, J shed 6 bases, and the junction held 13 bases outside the gene matches. This CDR3 has 16 residues. The germline V gene has CDR1 SGHVS and CDR2 FNYEAQ. CDR3 in amino acids: CASSPGQRFGGQPQHF. In nucleotides, the CDR3 is TGTGCCAGCAGCCCGGGACAGCGGTTCGGGGGTCAGCCCCAGCATTTT. The variable domain in full, completed from reference TRBV7-6 and TRBJ1-5, reads GAGVSQSPRYKVTKRGQDVALRCDPISGHVSLYWYRQALGQGPEFLTYFNYEAQQDKSGLPNDRFSAERPEGSISTLTIQRTEQRDSAMYRCASSPGQRFGGQPQHFGDGTRLSIL.

A note on this clone: The same CDR3 is also encoded by other DNA sequences in this sample. The chain links TRBV5-6 to TRBJ1-2; 8 bases map to TRBD1. The V gene end was trimmed by 3 bases and the J gene end by 5 bases; junction bases not matched to a gene: 6. Germline V gives CDR1 SGHDT, CDR2 YYEEEE. This CDR3 is built from 14 residues. The CDR3 region has the DNA TGTGCCAGCAGCTGGGGGACAGGCCCATATGGCTACACCTTC. This encodes CASSWGTGPYGYTF.

V usage is TRBV30 and J usage is TRBJ2-5; possibly TRBD2 for D (5 bases). Germline V gives CDR1 GTSNPN, CDR2 SVGIG (reference sequence). Trimming removed 0 bases at V and 4 bases at J, with 9 bases between. The CDR3 has 13 residues. CDR3 loop: CAWSVVGGETQYF. The CDR3 DNA is TGTGCCTGGAGTGTGGTCGGAGGAGAGACCCAGTACTTC. The whole variable domain, filled in from reference TRBV30 and TRBJ2-5, reads SQTIHQWPATLVQPVGSPLSLECTVEGTSNPNLYWYRQAAGRGLQLLFYSVGIGQISSEVPQNLSASRPQDRQFILSSKKLLLSDSGFYLCAWSVVGGETQYFGPGTRLLVL.

A single count supports this clone. The V call is TRBV4-2, the J call TRBJ2-1, with D possibly matching TRBD2 (5 bases). CDR1 is LGHNA and CDR2 is YNFKEQ in the germline V gene. Between the trimmed V and J ends, which lost 6 bases and 10 bases, there was a span of 19 bases. The CDR3 extends over 14 amino acids. CDR3 bases: TGTGCCAGCAGTCCCTCCGAGGGCGAAAGGGAGCAGTTCTTC. Protein: CASSPSEGEREQFF.

The J gene is TRBJ1-5, the V gene TRBV6-6, with 10 bases lining up with TRBD1. From germline, CDR1 is MNHNY and CDR2 SVGAGI (reference sequence). Unmatched junction bases numbered 6, after V lost 5 bases and J lost 2 bases. CDR3 length equals 16 residues. CDR3 in amino acids: CASSPRDRGGNQPQHF. In DNA form, the CDR3 reads TGTGCCAGCAGTCCCCGGGACAGGGGAGGCAATCAGCCCCAGCATTTT.

The CDR3 is CASSIALALGTFTYEQYF. The CDR3, as DNA: TGTGCCAGTAGTATAGCTCTTGCGCTCGGGACTTTCACCTACGAGCAGTACTTC. The V and J genes are TRBV19 and TRBJ2-7; the D gene is possibly TRBD2 (6 bases). Germline lookup yields CDR1 LNHDA and CDR2 SQIVND (reference sequence). This CDR3 contains 18 residues. Deletions cut 1 base from V and 2 bases from J, with 21 bases between.

The rearrangement links TRBV11-2 to TRBJ1-1, with D perhaps TRBD1 (5 bases). The CDR3 has 14 amino acids. V was clipped by 0 bases and J by 4 bases, with 9 bases between them. Germline V gives CDR1 SGHAT, CDR2 FQNNGV. DNA of the CDR3: TGTGCCAGCAGCTTAGATCCGGGGGTCACTGAAGCTTTCTTT. This sequence encodes CASSLDPGVTEAFF.

The V gene is TRBV4-1, the J gene TRBJ1-2; tentative D call: TRBD1 (6 bases). The germline V and J ends were trimmed by 4 bases and 3 bases, with 24 bases remaining between them. CDR3 size: 18 residues. Germline CDR1 MGHRA, CDR2 YSYEKL. DNA of the CDR3: TGCGCCAGCAGCCCACGGAGGGGGGGCGCAAAAAGGGACTATGGCTACACCTTC. The encoded protein is CASSPRRGGAKRDYGYTF.

The rearrangement uses TRBV11-3 and TRBJ2-1, with D perhaps matching TRBD1 (6 bases). Trimming removed 2 bases at V and 9 bases at J, with 8 bases between. This CDR3 region has 12 residues. Germline CDR1 and CDR2: SGHNT and YENEEA. The CDR3 loop is CASSLQGTEQFF. The CDR3 nucleotides read TGTGCCAGCAGCTTACAGGGGACTGAGCAGTTCTTC.

This chain uses TRBV6-5 with TRBJ2-7, with D possibly being TRBD2 (6 bases). Trimming pared 8 bases from V and 4 bases from J, leaving 15 bases between. CDR1 MNHEY and CDR2 SVGAGI come from the germline V gene. The CDR3 sequence is 13 residues long. The CDR3 DNA reads as TGTGCCAGCGGGATGATCGGGGGTTACGAGCAGTACTTC. Translating it yields CASGMIGGYEQYF.